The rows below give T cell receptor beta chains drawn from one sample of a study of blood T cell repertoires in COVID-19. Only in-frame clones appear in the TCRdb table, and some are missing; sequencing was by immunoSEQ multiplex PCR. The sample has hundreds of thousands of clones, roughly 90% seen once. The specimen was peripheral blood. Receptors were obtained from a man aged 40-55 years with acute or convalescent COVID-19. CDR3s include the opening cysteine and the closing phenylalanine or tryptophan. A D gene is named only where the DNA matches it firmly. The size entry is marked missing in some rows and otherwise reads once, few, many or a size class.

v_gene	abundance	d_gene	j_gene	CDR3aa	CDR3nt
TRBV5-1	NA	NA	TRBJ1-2	CASSLGTGSYGYTF	TGCGCCAGCAGCTTGGGAACAGGGAGCTATGGCTACACCTTC
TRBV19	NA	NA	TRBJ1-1	CASSRSGSGNTEAFF	TGTGCCAGTAGTAGATCAGGGTCTGGGAACACTGAAGCTTTCTTT
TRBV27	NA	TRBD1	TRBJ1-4	CASSPWTGVVPNEKLFF	TGTGCCAGCAGTCCATGGACAGGGGTAGTACCTAATGAAAAACTGTTTTTT
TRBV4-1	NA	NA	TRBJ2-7	CASSQASTDTYEQYF	TGCGCCAGCAGCCAAGCCTCGACAGATACCTACGAGCAGTACTTC
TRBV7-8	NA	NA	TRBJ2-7	CASSLEGGGSSYEQYF	TGTGCCAGCAGCTTAGAAGGGGGAGGGTCGTCCTACGAGCAGTACTTC
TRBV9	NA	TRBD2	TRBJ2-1	CASRISGEGSYNEQFF	TGTGCCAGCAGGATTAGCGGGGAAGGGTCCTACAATGAGCAGTTCTTC
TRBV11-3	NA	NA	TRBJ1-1	CASSPPRATVAEAFF	TGTGCCAGCAGCCCCCCGAGAGCTACCGTGGCTGAAGCTTTCTTT
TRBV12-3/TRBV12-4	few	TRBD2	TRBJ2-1	CASSSGGANEQFF	TGTGCCAGCTCTAGCGGGGGGGCCAATGAGCAGTTCTTC
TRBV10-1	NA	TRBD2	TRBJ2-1	CASSGWGSGRAVNEQFF	TGCGCCAGCAGTGGATGGGGAAGCGGGAGGGCCGTCAATGAGCAGTTCTTC
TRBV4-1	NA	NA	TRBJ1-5	CASSQVRGRGQPQHF	TGCGCCAGCAGCCAAGTTCGAGGGAGGGGGCAGCCCCAGCATTTT
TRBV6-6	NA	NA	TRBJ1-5	CASSYSGSGLDQPQHF	TGTGCCAGCAGTTACTCGGGGTCAGGGCTCGATCAGCCCCAGCATTTT
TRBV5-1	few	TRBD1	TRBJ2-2	CASSDTGGATGELFF	TGCGCCAGCAGCGATACAGGGGGCGCGACCGGGGAGCTGTTTTTT
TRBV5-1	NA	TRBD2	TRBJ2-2	CASSLEPGLAENTGELFF	TGCGCCAGCAGCTTGGAGCCCGGACTAGCGGAGAACACCGGGGAGCTGTTTTTT
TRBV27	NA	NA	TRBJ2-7	CASSLSGVDEQYF	TGTGCCAGCAGTTTGTCCGGGGTCGACGAGCAGTACTTC
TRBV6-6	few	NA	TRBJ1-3	CASSHNKGTTGNTIYF	TGTGCCAGCAGTCACAATAAAGGGACAACTGGAAACACCATATATTTT
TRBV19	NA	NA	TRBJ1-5	CASSTWAGGNSNQPQHF	TGTGCCAGTAGTACCTGGGCCGGGGGTAATAGCAATCAGCCCCAGCATTTT
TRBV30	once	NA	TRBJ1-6	CAWSVLYSPLHF	TGTGCCTGGAGTGTACTATATTCACCCCTCCACTTT
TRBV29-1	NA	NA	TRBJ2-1	CSVANNEQFF	TGCAGCGTAGCCAACAATGAGCAGTTCTTC
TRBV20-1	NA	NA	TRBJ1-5	CSASVVGRNQPQHF	TGCAGTGCTAGTGTAGTGGGGCGCAATCAGCCCCAGCATTTT
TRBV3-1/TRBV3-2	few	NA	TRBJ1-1	CASSQVTRGTEAFF	TGTGCCAGCAGCCAAGTAACCAGAGGCACTGAAGCTTTCTTT
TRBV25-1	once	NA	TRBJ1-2	CASRPGENYGYTF	TGTGCCAGCAGGCCAGGGGAAAACTATGGCTACACCTTC
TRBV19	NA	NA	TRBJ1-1	CASSIFRGAGEITEAFF	TGTGCCAGTAGTATTTTCCGGGGGGCGGGAGAGATCACTGAAGCTTTCTTT
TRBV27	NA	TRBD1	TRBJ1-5	CASSFSGNRGGNQPQHF	TGTGCCAGCAGTTTTTCGGGCAACAGGGGTGGCAATCAGCCCCAGCATTTT
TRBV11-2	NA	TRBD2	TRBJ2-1	CASTMSGGLYNEQFF	TGTGCCAGCACCATGTCGGGGGGTCTATACAATGAGCAGTTCTTC